Listed here are 3 T cell receptor beta chains from one sample, sequenced in a study of patients and donors after allogeneic stem cell transplantation. TCRdb re-analysed the RT-PCR reads in MiXCR, keeping a single row per CDR3 protein. Of a few hundred thousand distinct CDR3 sequences in the sample, 38% were seen once. The sample taken for sequencing was blood, either unsorted or a sorted T cell fraction (not recorded which). These receptors were taken from a human donor who was either an allogeneic HSCT recipient or a stem cell or donor lymphocyte infusion donor (not recorded which). It is not recorded whose cells these are; they may come from a transplant donor.

The gene calls are TRBV3-1 and TRBJ1-2; D is uncertain. Trimming pared 1 base from V and 10 bases from J, leaving 10 bases between. Germline V gene sequence: CDR1 LGHDT, CDR2 YNNKEL (reference sequence). The CDR3 totals 12 residues. This CDR3 is CASSQGSVDYTF. The CDR3 coding sequence is TGTGCCAGCAGCCAAGGTAGCGTTGACTACACCTTC.

This clonotype was picked up a small number of times. The gene calls are TRBV20-1 and TRBJ1-2, with D maybe TRBD1 (6 bases). V was trimmed by 8 bases and J by 2 bases, leaving 9 bases between them. Per germline, CDR1 DFQATT and CDR2 SNEGSKA (reference sequence). This CDR3 contains 11 residues. CDR3 amino acids: CSRDTNYGYTF. The CDR3 DNA is TGCAGTCGGGACACCAACTATGGCTACACCTTC.

The chain has TRBV5-1 and TRBJ1-6; 8 nucleotides agree with TRBD1. After removal of 0 bases from V and 10 bases from J, the junction contained 6 bases not matched to a gene. Per the germline V gene, CDR1 is SGHRS and CDR2 is YFSETQ. The CDR3 has 15 amino acids. CDR3 sequence: CASSLGQGRTSPLHF. The CDR3 nucleotides read TGCGCCAGCAGCTTGGGACAGGGGCGAACATCACCCCTCCACTTT.